The 20 T cell receptor beta chains below all came from one sample that was sequenced in a study of beta chain features in type 1 diabetes. Study results and limitations: Moderate but significant shortening of TCRB CDR3s was recorded in all four CD4+ subsets from Type 1 diabetes patients.

No antigen has been identified for these receptors. TCRB transcripts that were expressed got sequenced, as all of the isolated RNA had been reverse transcribed. Repertoires were generated with immunoSEQ multiplex PCR, while TCRdb's copy carries only in-frame clones and drops some. The sample records 680,000 or so clones, 13% being singletons. The material sequenced was naive CD4+ T cells from blood. The receptors originated from a man aged 18 to 30 with type 1 diabetes.

The chain joins TRBV13 to TRBJ1-2, with D unresolved. CDR3 length: 14 amino acids. Germline V gives CDR1 PRHDT, CDR2 FYEKMQ (reference sequence). Trimming took off 0 bases at V and 2 bases at J, with 7 bases between the two ends. The CDR3 loop is CASSLGRANYGYTF. Written as DNA, the CDR3 is TGTGCCAGCAGCTTAGGCAGAGCAAACTATGGCTACACCTTC.

The genes are TRBV9 and TRBJ1-2; D unresolved. CDR1 is SGDLS, CDR2 YYNGEE, per germline. The CDR3 runs 15 residues. Trimming cost V 0 bases and J 0 bases, with 9 bases left between them. CDR3 sequence: CASSVAHGTNYGYTF. In nucleotides, the CDR3 is TGTGCCAGCAGCGTAGCTCACGGAACTAACTATGGCTACACCTTC.

This sequence joins TRBV28 and TRBJ2-7; D unresolved. CDR3 size: 14 residues. CDR1 MDHEN and CDR2 SYDVKM come from the germline V gene. V was trimmed by 5 bases and J by 4 bases, leaving 15 bases between them. The CDR3 is CASSPPGESYEQYF. CDR3 nucleotides: TGTGCCAGCAGTCCTCCCGGTGAATCTTACGAGCAGTACTTC.

Notes on this clone: The conserved phenylalanine or tryptophan is not found at the CDR3 terminus, so this likely reflects a read error. V is TRBV18 and J is TRBJ2-3; D gene uncertain. V gave up 3 bases and J gave up 4 bases, with 5 bases separating them. The CDR3 is made up of 12 amino acids. Germline assignment: CDR1 KGHSH and CDR2 LQKENI. The CDR3 region has the DNA TGTGCCAGCTCACCGTGGGCAGATACGCAGTATCTT. Its translation is CASSPWADTQYL.

This chain connects TRBV11-2 to TRBJ2-7; D may be TRBD1 (5 bases). The V and J ends lost 3 bases and 6 bases respectively, with 12 bases between them. Germline CDR1 reads SGHAT; CDR2 reads FQNNGV. The CDR3 spans 13 residues. The CDR3 reads CASSFQPQGEQYF. The CDR3 nucleotides read TGTGCCAGCAGCTTTCAGCCTCAGGGCGAGCAGTACTTC.

DNA for the CDR3: TGTGCCAGCAGCCCTGGGACGCCCGAAGGAAGAGCTAACTATGGCTACACCTTC. It yields the protein CASSPGTPEGRANYGYTF. The chain recombines TRBV9 with TRBJ1-2; possibly TRBD1 for D (5 bases). Trimming took 4 bases from V and 0 from J, leaving 22 bases between them. CDR3 length: 18 residues. Germline V gives CDR1 SGDLS, CDR2 YYNGEE.

The chain carries TRBV7-9 and TRBJ2-2; unclear D gene. Germline V CDR1 and CDR2: SEHNR, FQNEAQ (reference sequence). This CDR3 spans 9 amino acids. The CDR3 protein is CAGGGELFF. In nucleotides, the CDR3 is TGTGCGGGTGGCGGGGAGCTGTTTTTT.

This clone turned up a few times. The genes are TRBV27 and TRBJ2-7; tentatively, D is TRBD2 (5 bases). V was clipped by 2 bases and J by 3 bases, with 8 bases between them. The CDR3 contains 13 residues. Germline V gene data show CDR1 as MNHEY and CDR2 as SMNVEV (reference sequence). The CDR3 here is CASSLRGDYEQYF. Written as DNA, the CDR3 is TGTGCCAGCAGTTTACGGGGAGACTACGAGCAGTACTTC.

The chain combines TRBV5-1 with TRBJ2-7, with D hard to call. The CDR3 totals 13 residues. Trimming removed 1 base from V and 0 bases from J, with 5 bases in between. Germline V gene lookup returns CDR1 SGHRS and CDR2 YFSETQ. CDR3 protein: CASSLQNSYEQYF. CDR3 nucleotide sequence: TGCGCCAGCAGCTTGCAGAACTCCTACGAGCAGTACTTC.

This chain joins TRBV11-2 and TRBJ2-1; 10 bases match TRBD1. CDR1 is SGHAT and CDR2 is FQNNGV in the germline V gene. This CDR3 is built from 13 residues. V shed 7 bases, J shed 8 bases, and the junction held 5 bases outside the gene matches. CDR3 in DNA: TGTGCCAGCACCCGGGGACAGGGGCATGAGCAGTTCTTC. This gives the protein CASTRGQGHEQFF. Complete variable domain (other parts from reference TRBV11-2 and TRBJ2-1): EAGVAQSPRYKIIEKRQSVAFWCNPISGHATLYWYQQILGQGPKLLIQFQNNGVVDDSQLPKDRFSAERLKGVDSTLKIQPAKLEDSAVYLCASTRGQGHEQFFGPGTRLTVL.

Here the CDR3 DNA reads TGCGCCAGCAGCCAAGTTAAGAATGAGCAGTTCTTC. The encoded protein is CASSQVKNEQFF. The gene calls are TRBV4-1 and TRBJ2-1; D is unresolved. This CDR3 is built from 12 residues. Trimming stripped 1 base from V and 7 bases from J, with 5 bases between. Germline V lookup: CDR1 MGHRA, CDR2 YSYEKL.

The chain employs TRBV28 and TRBJ1-5, with D perhaps matching TRBD1 (6 bases). The ends were cut back, 7 bases at V and 0 bases at J, with 13 bases in the middle. In germline, CDR1 is MDHEN, CDR2 SYDVKM. The CDR3 contains 15 residues. CDR3 in amino acids: CASKPGTPSNQPQHF. CDR3 in DNA: TGTGCCAGCAAGCCGGGGACACCTAGCAATCAGCCCCAGCATTTT.

The chain has TRBV5-1 and TRBJ2-7; 9 bases fit TRBD1. There are 16 residues in the CDR3. The germline CDR1 and CDR2 sequences are SGHRS and YFSETQ. The V segment lost 2 bases and the J segment 2 bases; nucleotides outside the gene matches: 8. The CDR3 region is CASSFSPGQGPYEQYF. CDR3 coding DNA: TGCGCCAGCAGCTTTTCTCCGGGACAGGGACCCTACGAGCAGTACTTC.

Note on this clone: Other DNA variants within this sample encode the same CDR3. The gene calls are TRBV30 and TRBJ2-5; no firm D call. Germline CDR1 GTSNPN, CDR2 SVGIG (reference sequence). This CDR3 is 13 amino acids long. The V gene lost 8 bases and the J gene lost 3 bases, with 16 bases spanning the gap. CDR3 bases: TGTGCCCATGGTCGGAGCGTCGAAGAGACCCAGTACTTC. It specifies CAHGRSVEETQYF. Based on the CDR3 plus reference TRBV30 and TRBJ2-5, the full variable domain is SQTIHQWPATLVQPVGSPLSLECTVEGTSNPNLYWYRQAAGRGLQLLFYSVGIGQISSEVPQNLSASRPQDRQFILSSKKLLLSDSGFYLCAHGRSVEETQYFGPGTRLLVL.

V and J are TRBV4-1 and TRBJ2-7, with 8 nucleotides matching TRBD1. Germline assignment: CDR1 MGHRA and CDR2 YSYEKL. The CDR3 runs to 19 residues. The trim removed 0 bases at V and 1 base at J, leaving 14 bases unmatched. The CDR3 DNA sequence: TGCGCCAGCAGCCAAGATCCTCGCAGGGGGCCCGTCTCTTCCTACGAGCAGTACTTC. It codes for CASSQDPRRGPVSSYEQYF.

The chain carries TRBV23-1 and TRBJ2-7; D gene unclear. TRBV23-1 falls under the ORF class, with uncertain function. Trimming left V 4 bases short and J 6 bases short, with 16 bases between. The CDR3 is 14 residues long. The CDR3 sequence is CASSPPSQGFEQYF. As DNA, the CDR3 is TGCGCCAGCAGTCCTCCGTCGCAAGGGTTCGAGCAGTACTTC.

The chain couples TRBV28 to TRBJ1-5; D is possibly TRBD1 (6 bases). Germline V gives CDR1 MDHEN, CDR2 SYDVKM. This CDR3 has 15 amino acids. With 7 bases removed from V and 6 bases from J, the gap between germline ends came to 19 bases. As DNA, the CDR3 is TGTGCCAGCAACACTCACGGGGGCACGGGTCAGCCCCAGCATTTT. Translation gives CASNTHGGTGQPQHF.

This clone was detected a few times. The V and J genes are TRBV7-3 and TRBJ2-1, with a tentative D call TRBD1 (7 bases). Trimming removed 5 bases at V and 10 bases at J, with 18 bases between. The CDR3 is made up of 14 amino acids. From germline, CDR1 is SGHTA and CDR2 FQGTGA. The CDR3 protein is CASSLGTVGGEQFF. CDR3 nucleotide sequence: TGTGCCAGCAGCCTCGGGACAGTAGGAGGGGAGCAGTTCTTC. Complete variable domain (other parts from reference TRBV7-3 and TRBJ2-1): GAGVSQTPSNKVTEKGKYVELRCDPISGHTALYWYRQSLGQGPEFLIYFQGTGAADDSGLPNDRFFAVRPEGSVSTLKIQRTERGDSAVYLCASSLGTVGGEQFFGPGTRLTVL.

The table lists this clone with a few counts. The chain combines TRBV13 with TRBJ2-3; D is unresolved. V lost 8 bases and J 0 bases, leaving 9 bases between the germline ends. Germline loops: CDR1 PRHDT, CDR2 FYEKMQ (reference sequence). This CDR3 contains 13 residues. The CDR3 nucleotides are TGTGCCAGCGCCACCCCTAGCACAGATACGCAGTATTTT. Its protein product is CASATPSTDTQYF.

The sample holds one count of this clone. The rearrangement joins TRBV30 to TRBJ1-6; D may be TRBD1 (5 bases). Trimming removed 2 bases from V and 0 bases from J, with 17 bases in between. Germline CDR1 GTSNPN, CDR2 SVGIG (reference sequence). The CDR3 spans 18 residues. CDR3 loop: CAWSQAGPKHSYNSPLHF. The CDR3 DNA reads TGTGCCTGGAGTCAGGCGGGACCGAAACACTCCTATAATTCACCCCTCCACTTT.